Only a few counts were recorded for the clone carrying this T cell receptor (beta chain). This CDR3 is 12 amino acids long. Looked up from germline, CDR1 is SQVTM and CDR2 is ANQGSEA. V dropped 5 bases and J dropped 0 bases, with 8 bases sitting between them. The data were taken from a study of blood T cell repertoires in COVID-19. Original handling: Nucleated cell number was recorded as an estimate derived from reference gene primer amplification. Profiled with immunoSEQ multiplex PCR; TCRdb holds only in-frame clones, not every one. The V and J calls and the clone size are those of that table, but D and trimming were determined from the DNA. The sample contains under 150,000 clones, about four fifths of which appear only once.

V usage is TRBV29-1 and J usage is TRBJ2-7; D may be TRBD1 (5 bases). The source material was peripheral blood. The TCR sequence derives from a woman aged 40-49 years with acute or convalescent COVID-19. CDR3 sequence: CSVRQSSYEQYF. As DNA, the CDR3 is TGCAGCGTTAGACAGAGCTCCTACGAGCAGTACTTC.